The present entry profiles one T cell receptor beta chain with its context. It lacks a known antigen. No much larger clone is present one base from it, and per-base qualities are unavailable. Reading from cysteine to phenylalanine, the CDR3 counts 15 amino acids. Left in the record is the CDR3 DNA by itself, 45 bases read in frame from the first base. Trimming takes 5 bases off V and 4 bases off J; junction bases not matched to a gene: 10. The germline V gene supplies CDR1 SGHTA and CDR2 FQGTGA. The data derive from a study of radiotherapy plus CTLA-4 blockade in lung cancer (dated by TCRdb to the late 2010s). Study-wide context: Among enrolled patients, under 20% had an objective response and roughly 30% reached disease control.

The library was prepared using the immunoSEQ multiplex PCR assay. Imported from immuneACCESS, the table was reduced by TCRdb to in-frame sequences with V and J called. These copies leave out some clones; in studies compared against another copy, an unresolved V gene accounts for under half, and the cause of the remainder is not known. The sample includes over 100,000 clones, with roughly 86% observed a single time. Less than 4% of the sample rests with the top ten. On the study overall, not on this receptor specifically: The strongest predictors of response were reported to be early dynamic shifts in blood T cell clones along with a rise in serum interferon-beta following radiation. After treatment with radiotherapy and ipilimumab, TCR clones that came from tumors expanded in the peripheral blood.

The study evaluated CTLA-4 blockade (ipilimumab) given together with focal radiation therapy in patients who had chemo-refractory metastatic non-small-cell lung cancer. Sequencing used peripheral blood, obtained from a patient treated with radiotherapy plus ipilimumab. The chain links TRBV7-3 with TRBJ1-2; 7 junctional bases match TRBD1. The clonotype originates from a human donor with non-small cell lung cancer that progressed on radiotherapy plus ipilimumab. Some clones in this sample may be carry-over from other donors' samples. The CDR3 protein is CASSQGQGGFYGYTF. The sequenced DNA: TGTGCCAGCAGCCAGGGTCAGGGGGGTTTCTATGGCTACACCTTC.